The 27 T cell receptor beta chains given below trace back to one sample, sequenced in a study of shared clonotypes between healthy human individuals. The protocol was immunoSEQ multiplex PCR, while the TCRdb copy is restricted to in-frame clones and leaves out a portion. The data contain 2 million to 2.5 million clones, about 93% of them seen just once; the ten biggest clones take up more than 1.5%. CD45RO negativity and positive selection for CCR7 defined naive CD8 cells, a population that excluded terminally differentiated effector memory CD45RA+ cells. The sample comprised naive CD8+ T cells from PBMCs. The receptors here all came from a man aged 18 to 30 in good health. Some clones in this sample may be carry-over from other donors' samples.

This clone was observed once. The chain combines TRBV5-1 with TRBJ2-1; D is unclear. Germline V gene data show CDR1 as SGHRS and CDR2 as YFSETQ. The CDR3 loop spans 16 amino acids. The germline V and J ends were trimmed by 3 bases and 0 bases, with 13 bases remaining between them. The CDR3, as DNA: TGCGCCAGCAGCTCCCATATCCAGAGCTCCTACAATGAGCAGTTCTTC. Its translation is CASSSHIQSSYNEQFF.

The genes are TRBV30 and TRBJ2-4; no reliable D call. Germline assignment: CDR1 GTSNPN and CDR2 SVGIG (reference sequence). CDR3 length equals 12 residues. Trimming took off 3 bases at V and 6 bases at J, with 9 bases between the two ends. The CDR3 bases are TGTGCCTGGAGCCCAGAGGTAAACATTCAGTACTTC. This codes for CAWSPEVNIQYF.

The CDR3 nucleotides read TGTGCCAGCAGTAAGGGGTATAGCAATCAGCCCCAGCATTTT. It encodes CASSKGYSNQPQHF. The gene calls are TRBV28 and TRBJ1-5; tentative D call: TRBD1 (5 bases). Germline V lookup: CDR1 MDHEN, CDR2 SYDVKM. Trimming removed 5 bases from V and 0 bases from J, with 8 bases in between. CDR3 length: 14 residues.

This CDR3 reads CASSLRDISTDTQYF. The DNA of the CDR3 is TGTGCCAGCAGCTTAAGGGACATTAGCACAGATACGCAGTATTTT. The chain uses TRBV7-8 and TRBJ2-3; perhaps TRBD1 as D (6 bases). V was trimmed by 2 bases and J by 0 bases, leaving 9 bases between them. Per germline, CDR1 SGHVS and CDR2 FQNEAQ. The CDR3 has 15 amino acids.

This rearrangement joins TRBV15 to TRBJ1-1; 9 positions match TRBD1. CDR1 is LNHNV, CDR2 YYDKDF, per germline (reference sequence). The CDR3 is made up of 14 amino acids. With 1 base clipped from V and 8 bases from J, the junction kept 5 bases outside the gene matches. The CDR3 here is CATSRANRGREAFF. CDR3 sequence (DNA): TGTGCCACCAGCAGAGCTAACAGGGGGCGAGAAGCTTTCTTT.

V gene TRBV5-5 combines with J gene TRBJ1-2, with no clear D. The CDR3 extends over 13 amino acids. V lost 3 bases, J lost 8 bases, and 14 bases lay in between. Per the germline V gene, CDR1 is SGHKS and CDR2 is YYEKEE (reference sequence). The CDR3 DNA is TGTGCCAGCAGCTCTGGGCCCGAAGCAGGCTACACCTTC. It yields the protein CASSSGPEAGYTF.

The chain has TRBV2 and TRBJ1-1; 9 bases agree with TRBD1. The ends lost 5 bases at V and 5 bases at J; junction bases unmatched: 12. The CDR3 contains 16 residues. The germline V gene has CDR1 SNHLY and CDR2 FYNNEI. This CDR3 reads CASSIQIGTGSTEAFF. The CDR3 nucleotides read TGTGCCAGCAGTATCCAAATAGGGACAGGGTCGACTGAAGCTTTCTTT.

This clone was observed a few times. The gene calls are TRBV15 and TRBJ1-2; D may be TRBD1 (5 bases). Germline CDR1 and CDR2: LNHNV and YYDKDF (reference sequence). The germline V and J ends were trimmed by 9 bases and 5 bases, with 16 bases remaining between them. The CDR3 is made up of 13 amino acids. The CDR3 loop is CATSGRDQYGYTF. The CDR3 coding sequence is TGTGCCACAAGCGGCAGGGATCAGTATGGCTACACCTTC.

The chain joins TRBV28 to TRBJ1-3; a possible D gene is TRBD1 (6 bases). The CDR3 is made up of 16 amino acids. Germline-derived CDR1 and CDR2 are MDHEN and SYDVKM. Between the trimmed V and J ends, which lost 8 bases and 0 bases, there was a span of 17 bases. The DNA of the CDR3 is TGTGCCAGCGGCCCGGACAGAGAGAGCTCTGGAAACACCATATATTTT. Protein: CASGPDRESSGNTIYF.

V and J are TRBV7-9 and TRBJ2-5; D uncertain. The CDR3 totals 12 residues. Germline V gene lookup returns CDR1 SEHNR and CDR2 FQNEAQ (reference sequence). V shed 0 bases and J shed 7 bases, with 6 bases lying between them. The CDR3 sequence is CASSLAWGTQYF. The CDR3 DNA reads as TGTGCCAGCAGCTTAGCCTGGGGGACCCAGTACTTC. The whole variable domain, filled in from reference TRBV7-9 and TRBJ2-5, reads DTGVSQNPRHKITKRGQNVTFRCDPISEHNRLYWYRQTLGQGPEFLTYFQNEAQLEKSRLLSDRFSAERPKGSFSTLEIQRTEQGDSAMYLCASSLAWGTQYFGPGTRLLVL.

V is TRBV6-1 and J is TRBJ2-1, with D unresolved. Germline V gene lookup returns CDR1 MNHNS and CDR2 SASEGT. The CDR3 length is 16 residues. The V end lost 2 bases, the J end lost 2 bases, and 13 bases lay between the germline ends. The CDR3 sequence: CASSERFRDAYNEQFF. CDR3 nucleotide sequence: TGTGCCAGCAGTGAACGGTTTAGGGATGCCTACAATGAGCAGTTCTTC.

This clone was found a few times. The chain joins TRBV7-9 to TRBJ1-2; D is uncertain. CDR1 is SEHNR and CDR2 is FQNEAQ in the germline V gene (reference sequence). V was cut by 1 base and J by 1 base, with 7 bases left in between. CDR3 length: 14 amino acids. The CDR3, as DNA: TGTGCCAGCAGCTTAGGTTACAGTAACTATGGCTACACCTTC. This gives the protein CASSLGYSNYGYTF.

The CDR3 DNA is TGTGCCAGCAGCCCGGGCCGGTGGGGCTCCTACGAGCAGTACTTC. Residues: CASSPGRWGSYEQYF. The chain employs TRBV5-6 and TRBJ2-7; D is ambiguous. The germline CDR1 and CDR2 sequences are SGHDT and YYEEEE. V was cut by 4 bases and J by 0 bases, with 14 bases left in between. The CDR3 contains 15 residues. The full variable domain, with the rest looked up from reference TRBV5-6 and TRBJ2-7, is DAGVTQSPTHLIKTRGQQVTLRCSPKSGHDTVSWYQQALGQGPQFIFQYYEEEERQRGNFPDRFSGHQFPNYSSELNVNALLLGDSALYLCASSPGRWGSYEQYFGPGTRLTVT.

The chain employs TRBV15 and TRBJ2-1; 10 bases agree with TRBD2. The CDR3 contains 16 residues. V dropped 0 bases and J dropped 9; count of bases not matched to a gene: 8. The germline CDR1 and CDR2 sequences are LNHNV and YYDKDF (reference sequence). The CDR3 is CATSRDRTSGMVEQFF. The CDR3 DNA reads as TGTGCCACCAGCAGAGATCGCACTAGCGGGATGGTTGAGCAGTTCTTC.

The rearrangement uses TRBV11-2 and TRBJ2-1; perhaps D is TRBD1 or TRBD2 (6 bases each). Trimming stripped 1 base from V and 3 bases from J, with 19 bases between. CDR1 and CDR2 from the germline V gene are SGHAT and FQNNGV. The CDR3 extends over 18 amino acids. CDR3 nucleotides: TGTGCCAGCAGCTTAGGGGGGCTAGCGAGACCTCTCTACAATGAGCAGTTCTTC. It codes for CASSLGGLARPLYNEQFF.

V is TRBV29-1 and J is TRBJ1-2; 12 positions agree with TRBD1. Germline CDR1 reads SQVTM; CDR2 reads ANQGSEA. This CDR3 comprises 14 residues. Germline trimming cut 4 bases from V and 2 bases from J; bases unmatched to any gene: 2. CDR3 bases: TGCAGCGTTGGAGGGACAGGGGGCAACTATGGCTACACCTTC. It encodes CSVGGTGGNYGYTF.

The chain has TRBV28 and TRBJ2-2, with D possibly being TRBD1 or TRBD2 (5 bases each). Per the germline V gene, CDR1 is MDHEN and CDR2 is SYDVKM. V lost 4 bases to trimming and J lost 3 bases, with 12 bases between them. The CDR3 consists of 15 residues. The DNA of the CDR3 is TGTGCCAGCAGTTCCGGGACGGGCGACACCGGGGAGCTGTTTTTT. The encoded protein is CASSSGTGDTGELFF.

Turning to this clone: This sample also contains other DNA sequences that code for the same CDR3. The chain uses TRBV2 and TRBJ2-7, with D unresolved. Germline V CDR1 and CDR2: SNHLY, FYNNEI. The CDR3 has 12 amino acids. V lost 2 bases and J 1 base, leaving 3 bases between the germline ends. CDR3 DNA sequence: TGTGCCAGCAGTGAAAGTTCCTACGAGCAGTACTTC. Amino acids: CASSESSYEQYF.

The chain joins TRBV7-8 to TRBJ2-7; TRBD2 matches 12 bases. The CDR3 is made up of 16 amino acids. The V segment lost 1 base and the J segment 4 bases; nucleotides outside the gene matches: 5. Germline values: CDR1 SGHVS, CDR2 FQNEAQ. The chain's CDR3 is CASSLVYLAGGYEQYF. The CDR3 nucleotides are TGTGCCAGCAGCTTAGTGTACCTAGCGGGAGGGTACGAGCAGTACTTC.

The rearrangement links TRBV6-6 to TRBJ1-4; D is unclear. The CDR3 is 14 residues long. CDR1 is MNHNY, CDR2 SVGAGI, per germline (reference sequence). The germline V and J ends were trimmed by 5 bases and 0 bases, with 7 bases remaining between them. The CDR3 sequence is CASSPSATNEKLFF. The CDR3 DNA reads TGTGCCAGCAGTCCCTCGGCAACTAATGAAAAACTGTTTTTT.

V usage is TRBV11-2 and J usage is TRBJ2-1, with 13 bases matching TRBD2. Losses at the gene ends were 5 bases for V and 9 bases for J; bases not matched to a gene: 13. Per the germline V gene, CDR1 is SGHAT and CDR2 is FQNNGV. The CDR3 contains 17 residues. The CDR3 DNA reads TGTGCCAGCAGCGCCTCCGGGACTAGCGGGAAGTATGGTGAGCAGTTCTTC. Translating gives CASSASGTSGKYGEQFF. Looking up the rest from reference TRBV11-2 and TRBJ2-1 gives the full variable domain: EAGVAQSPRYKIIEKRQSVAFWCNPISGHATLYWYQQILGQGPKLLIQFQNNGVVDDSQLPKDRFSAERLKGVDSTLKIQPAKLEDSAVYLCASSASGTSGKYGEQFFGPGTRLTVL.

This chain uses TRBV7-9 with TRBJ1-1; 10 nucleotides align to TRBD1. V trimming: 5 bases; J trimming: 6 bases; junction bases outside the gene matches: 6. Germline V gene data show CDR1 as SEHNR and CDR2 as FQNEAQ (reference sequence). The CDR3 sequence is 14 residues long. CDR3 region: CASSRPGQGPEAFF. DNA of the CDR3: TGTGCCAGCAGCCGACCGGGACAGGGGCCTGAAGCTTTCTTT.

V usage is TRBV30 and J usage is TRBJ2-1; the D call may be TRBD1 or TRBD2 (6 bases each). V was clipped by 2 bases and J by 0 bases, with 23 bases between them. The CDR3 runs to 19 residues. Germline-derived CDR1 and CDR2 are GTSNPN and SVGIG (reference sequence). This CDR3 reads CAWSSTNSWGAPSYNEQFF. The CDR3 DNA is TGTGCCTGGAGTTCCACGAATTCGTGGGGGGCCCCCTCCTACAATGAGCAGTTCTTC.

The V call is TRBV28, the J call TRBJ2-1, with TRBD2 matching 10 bases. Germline CDR1 reads MDHEN; CDR2 reads SYDVKM. The CDR3 totals 15 residues. After removal of 3 bases from V and 8 bases from J, the junction contained 7 bases not matched to a gene. Written as DNA, the CDR3 is TGTGCCAGCAGTTTTAAAGCGGGAGGGTCGGATGAGCAGTTCTTC. Translation: CASSFKAGGSDEQFF.

V usage is TRBV10-2 and J usage is TRBJ2-7; D is perhaps TRBD1 or TRBD2 (5 bases each). V dropped 3 bases and J dropped 1 base, with 13 bases sitting between them. Looked up from germline, CDR1 is WSHSY and CDR2 is SAAADI. The CDR3 is 15 amino acids. CDR3 nucleotides: TGCGCCAGCAGTGACTCCGGGACGCGTTCCTACGAGCAGTACTTC. Amino acid sequence: CASSDSGTRSYEQYF.

The gene calls are TRBV5-1 and TRBJ1-1; TRBD1 might be the D (5 bases). The V end was cut by 0 bases, the J end by 4 bases, with 13 bases between. The CDR3 contains 15 residues. The germline gives CDR1 SGHRS, CDR2 YFSETQ. The CDR3 here is CASSLAGTVGTEAFF. CDR3 DNA: TGCGCCAGCAGCTTGGCTGGGACTGTGGGCACTGAAGCTTTCTTT.

The chain has TRBV4-1 and TRBJ1-6; D not certain. The CDR3 has 13 amino acids. Trimming shortened V by 4 bases and J by 7 bases, and 8 bases separated the two germline ends. Germline V gene lookup returns CDR1 MGHRA and CDR2 YSYEKL. CDR3 DNA: TGCGCCAGCAGCCCGACACCGAATTCACCCCTCCACTTT. This codes for CASSPTPNSPLHF.